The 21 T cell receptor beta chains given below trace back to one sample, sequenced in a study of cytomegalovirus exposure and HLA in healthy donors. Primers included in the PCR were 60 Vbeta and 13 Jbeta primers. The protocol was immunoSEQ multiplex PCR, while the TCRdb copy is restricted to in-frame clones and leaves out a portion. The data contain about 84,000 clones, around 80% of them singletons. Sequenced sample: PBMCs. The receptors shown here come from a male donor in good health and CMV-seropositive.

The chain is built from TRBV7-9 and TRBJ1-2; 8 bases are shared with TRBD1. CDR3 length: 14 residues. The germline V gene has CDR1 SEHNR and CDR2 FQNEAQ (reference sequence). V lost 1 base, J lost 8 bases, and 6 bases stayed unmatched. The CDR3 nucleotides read TGTGCCAGCAGCTTAGAGACAGGGGTTGGAGGCTACACCTTC. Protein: CASSLETGVGGYTF.

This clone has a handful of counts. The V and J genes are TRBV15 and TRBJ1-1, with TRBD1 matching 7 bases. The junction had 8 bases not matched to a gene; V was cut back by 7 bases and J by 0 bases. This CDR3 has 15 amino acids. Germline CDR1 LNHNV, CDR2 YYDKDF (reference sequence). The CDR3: CATTGSGQLNTEAFF. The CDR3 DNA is TGTGCCACCACAGGTTCGGGACAGTTGAACACTGAAGCTTTCTTT.

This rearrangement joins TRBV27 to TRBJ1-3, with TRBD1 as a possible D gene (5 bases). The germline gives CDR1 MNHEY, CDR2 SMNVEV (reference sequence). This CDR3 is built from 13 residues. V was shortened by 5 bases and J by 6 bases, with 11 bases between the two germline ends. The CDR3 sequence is CASSPGRTNTIYF. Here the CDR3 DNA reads TGTGCCAGCAGTCCAGGGCGAACAAACACCATATATTTT.

The CDR3 spells CASSLIAGAETQYF. Written as DNA, the CDR3 is TGCGCCAGCAGCTTAATAGCGGGGGCGGAGACCCAGTACTTC. The rearrangement links TRBV5-1 to TRBJ2-5, with 9 bases fitting TRBD2. J gave up 5 bases and V 2 bases, and 4 bases lay outside the gene matches. Germline CDR1 SGHRS, CDR2 YFSETQ. The CDR3 covers 14 residues.

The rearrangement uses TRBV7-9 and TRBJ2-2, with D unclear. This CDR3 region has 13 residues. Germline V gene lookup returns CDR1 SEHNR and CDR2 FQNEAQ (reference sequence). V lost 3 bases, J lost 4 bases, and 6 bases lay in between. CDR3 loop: CASSFDITGELFF. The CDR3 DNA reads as TGTGCCAGCAGCTTTGACATCACCGGGGAGCTGTTTTTT.

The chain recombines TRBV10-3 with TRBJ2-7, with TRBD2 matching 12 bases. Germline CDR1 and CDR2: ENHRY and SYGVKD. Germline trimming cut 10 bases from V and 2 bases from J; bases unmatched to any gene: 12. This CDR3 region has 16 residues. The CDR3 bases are TGTGCCACCATGGAAACTAGCGGGGGGACCCCCTACGAGCAGTACTTC. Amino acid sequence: CATMETSGGTPYEQYF.

CDR3 coding DNA: TGTGCCAGCAGGAAAAGGGAGGGCAATCAGCCCCAGCATTTT. Encoded protein: CASRKREGNQPQHF. V and J are TRBV6-1 and TRBJ1-5; no definite D call. V was trimmed by 6 bases and J by 2 bases, leaving 11 bases between them. CDR3 length: 14 residues. Germline V lookup: CDR1 MNHNS, CDR2 SASEGT.

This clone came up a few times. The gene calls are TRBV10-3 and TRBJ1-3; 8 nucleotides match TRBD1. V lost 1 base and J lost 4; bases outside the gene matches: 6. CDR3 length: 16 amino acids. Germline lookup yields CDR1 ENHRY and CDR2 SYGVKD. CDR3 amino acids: CAISEFLTGEGNTIYF. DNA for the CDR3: TGTGCCATCAGTGAGTTTTTGACAGGGGAAGGAAACACCATATATTTT.

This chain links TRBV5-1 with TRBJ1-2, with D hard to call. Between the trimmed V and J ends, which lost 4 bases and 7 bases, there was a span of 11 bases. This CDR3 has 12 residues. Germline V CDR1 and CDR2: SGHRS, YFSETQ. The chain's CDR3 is CASSPTLSGYTF. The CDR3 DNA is TGCGCCAGCAGCCCTACCCTGAGTGGCTACACCTTC.

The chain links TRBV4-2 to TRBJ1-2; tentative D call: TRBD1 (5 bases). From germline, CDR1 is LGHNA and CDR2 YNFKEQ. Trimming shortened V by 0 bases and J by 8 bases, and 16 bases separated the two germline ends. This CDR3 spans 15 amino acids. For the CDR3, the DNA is TGTGCCAGCAGCCAAGATTCAGGCAGGGTCTCCGGCTACACCTTC. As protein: CASSQDSGRVSGYTF.

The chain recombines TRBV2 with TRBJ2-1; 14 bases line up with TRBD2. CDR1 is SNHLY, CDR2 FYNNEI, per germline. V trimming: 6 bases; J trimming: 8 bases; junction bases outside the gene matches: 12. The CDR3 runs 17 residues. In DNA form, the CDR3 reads TGTGCCAGCAGCCTACCTGGGACTAGCGGGAGTGGTGATGAGCAGTTCTTC. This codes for CASSLPGTSGSGDEQFF.

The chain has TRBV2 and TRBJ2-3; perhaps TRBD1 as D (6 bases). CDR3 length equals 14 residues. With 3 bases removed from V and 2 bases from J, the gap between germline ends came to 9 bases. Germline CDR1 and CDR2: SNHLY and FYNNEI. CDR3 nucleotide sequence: TGTGCCAGCAGTGAGCAGGGGCCCACAGATACGCAGTATTTT. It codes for CASSEQGPTDTQYF.

The CDR3, as DNA: TGCGCCAGCAGCCTAAGGACTAGCGGGACAACTAGCACAGATACGCAGTATTTT. It is translated as CASSLRTSGTTSTDTQYF. The chain uses TRBV5-1 and TRBJ2-3, with TRBD2 matching 12 bases. V lost 4 bases, J lost 0 bases, and 9 bases stayed unmatched. The V gene's germline CDR1 is SGHRS and CDR2 YFSETQ. The CDR3 is 18 residues long.

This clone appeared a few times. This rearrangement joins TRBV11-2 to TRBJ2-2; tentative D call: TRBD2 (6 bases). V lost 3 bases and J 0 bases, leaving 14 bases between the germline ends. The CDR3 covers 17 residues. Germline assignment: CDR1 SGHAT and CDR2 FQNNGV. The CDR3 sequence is CASSFLEGAANTGELFF. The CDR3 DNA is TGTGCCAGCAGCTTTTTGGAGGGAGCCGCGAACACCGGGGAGCTGTTTTTT.

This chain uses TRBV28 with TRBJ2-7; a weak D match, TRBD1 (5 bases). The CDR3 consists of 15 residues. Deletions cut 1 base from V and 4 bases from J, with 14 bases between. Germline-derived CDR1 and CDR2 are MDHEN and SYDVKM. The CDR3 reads CASSLSHGRAYEQYF. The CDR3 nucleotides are TGTGCCAGCAGTTTATCCCATGGCAGGGCATACGAGCAGTACTTC. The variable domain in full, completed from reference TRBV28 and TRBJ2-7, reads DVKVTQSSRYLVKRTGEKVFLECVQDMDHENMFWYRQDPGLGLRLIYFSYDVKMKEKGDIPEGYSVSREKKERFSLILESASTNQTSMYLCASSLSHGRAYEQYFGPGTRLTVT.

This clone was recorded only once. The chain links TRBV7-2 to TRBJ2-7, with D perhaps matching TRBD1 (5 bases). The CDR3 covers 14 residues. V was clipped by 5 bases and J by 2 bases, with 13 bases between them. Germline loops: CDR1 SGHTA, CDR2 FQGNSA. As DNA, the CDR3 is TGTGCCAGCAGCACCATGACAGCCACCTACGAGCAGTACTTC. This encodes CASSTMTATYEQYF. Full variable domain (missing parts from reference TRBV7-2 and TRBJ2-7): GAGVSQSPSNKVTEKGKDVELRCDPISGHTALYWYRQSLGQGLEFLIYFQGNSAPDKSGLPSDRFSAERTGGSVSTLTIQRTQQEDSAVYLCASSTMTATYEQYFGPGTRLTVT.

CDR3 bases: TGCGCCAGCAGCCAAGGGCAGGGCCATTCCGAGCAGTACTTC. It specifies CASSQGQGHSEQYF. J is TRBJ2-7 and V is TRBV4-3; possible D gene TRBD1, 5 bases. Trimming left V 1 base short and J 6 bases short, with 13 bases between. Germline V gene data show CDR1 as LGHNA and CDR2 as YSLEER. The CDR3 has 14 residues.

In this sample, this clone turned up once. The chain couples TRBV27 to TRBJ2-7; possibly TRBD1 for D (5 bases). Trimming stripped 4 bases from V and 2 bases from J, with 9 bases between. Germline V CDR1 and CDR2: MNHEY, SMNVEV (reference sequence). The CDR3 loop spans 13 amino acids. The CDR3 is CASSSRVAYEQYF. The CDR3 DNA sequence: TGTGCCAGCAGTTCCAGGGTGGCCTACGAGCAGTACTTC.

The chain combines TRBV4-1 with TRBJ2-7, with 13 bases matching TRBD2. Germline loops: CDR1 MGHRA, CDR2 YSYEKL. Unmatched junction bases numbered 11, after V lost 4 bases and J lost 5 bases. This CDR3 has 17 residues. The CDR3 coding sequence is TGCGCCAGCAGCCTAACCGTGACTAGCGGGAGGAGTCACGAGCAGTACTTC. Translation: CASSLTVTSGRSHEQYF.

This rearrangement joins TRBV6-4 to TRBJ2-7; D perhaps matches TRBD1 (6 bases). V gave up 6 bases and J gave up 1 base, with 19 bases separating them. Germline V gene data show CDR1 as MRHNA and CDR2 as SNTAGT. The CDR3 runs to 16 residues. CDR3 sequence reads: CASRPNRVNFSYEQYF. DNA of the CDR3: TGTGCCAGCAGACCCAACAGGGTGAATTTTTCCTACGAGCAGTACTTC.

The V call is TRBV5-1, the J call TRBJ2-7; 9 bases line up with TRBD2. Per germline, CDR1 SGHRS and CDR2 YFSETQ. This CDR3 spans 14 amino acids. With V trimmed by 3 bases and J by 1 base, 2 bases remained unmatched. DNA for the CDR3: TGCGCCAGCAGCTCTAGCGGGAAATCCTACGAGCAGTACTTC. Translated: CASSSSGKSYEQYF.